This section outlines one T cell receptor (beta chain) sequence together with its context. No antigen is known for it. The entry originates in a study of cytomegalovirus exposure and HLA in healthy donors. The J segment lost 0 bases and the V segment lost 5 bases, leaving 12 bases of the junction unmatched. This CDR3 spans 18 amino acids. The germline V gene has CDR1 SGHVS and CDR2 FNYEAQ. The PCR made use of 60 Vbeta and 13 Jbeta primers. Assay: immunoSEQ multiplex PCR; the TCRdb copy retains only in-frame clones and omits some. In the table there are about 180,000 clones, roughly 80% of which are singletons. Whole-study results and caveats: The authors listed 164 TCR beta chains as cytomegalovirus-associated. The study dropped some indistinguishable V segments, TRBV6-2 and TRBV6-3 among them. There were several of the most significant clusters that appeared linked to common viral pathogens in a later analysis.

When sampled, the donors appeared nominally healthy, though they likely had unrecorded immune exposures. The V gene is TRBV7-6, the J gene TRBJ2-2; 7 positions match TRBD2. Source material: PBMCs. This clonotype was obtained from a girl aged 5 to 17 in good health and CMV-seropositive. CDR3 amino acids: CASSPRLAESPNTGELFF. CDR3 nucleotide sequence: TGTGCCAGCAGCCCACGCCTAGCGGAGAGCCCGAACACCGGGGAGCTGTTTTTT.